The 6 T cell receptor beta chains in this list originate from one sample, sequenced in a study of blood T cell repertoires in COVID-19. TCRdb's table, derived via immunoSEQ multiplex PCR, lists solely in-frame clones and lacks some. Here the sample spans 150,000 to 200,000 clones, approximately 90% being singletons. The sample was peripheral blood. The receptors come from a woman aged 45-65 years with acute or convalescent COVID-19.

In its sample, this clone was seen once. The chain couples TRBV7-2 to TRBJ2-5; possibly TRBD1 for D (5 bases). The CDR3 spans 14 residues. The germline CDR1 and CDR2 sequences are SGHTA and FQGNSA. With 3 bases removed from V and 3 bases from J, the gap between germline ends came to 11 bases. CDR3 region: CASSFRGREETQYF. In DNA, the CDR3 is TGTGCCAGCAGCTTTAGGGGTCGGGAAGAGACCCAGTACTTC. The variable domain in full, with the rest retrieved from reference TRBV7-2 and TRBJ2-5, is GAGVSQSPSNKVTEKGKDVELRCDPISGHTALYWYRQSLGQGLEFLIYFQGNSAPDKSGLPSDRFSAERTGGSVSTLTIQRTQQEDSAVYLCASSFRGREETQYFGPGTRLLVL.

J is TRBJ2-7 and V is TRBV9; 8 bases line up with TRBD1. This CDR3 spans 15 amino acids. V trimming: 1 base; J trimming: 5 bases; junction bases outside the gene matches: 8. From germline, CDR1 is SGDLS and CDR2 YYNGEE. CDR3 in amino acids: CASSVRTGGLDEQYF. Here the CDR3 DNA reads TGTGCCAGCAGCGTAAGAACAGGGGGGCTGGACGAGCAGTACTTC. The full variable domain, in which reference TRBV9 and TRBJ2-7 provide the parts outside the CDR3, is DSGVTQTPKHLITATGQRVTLRCSPRSGDLSVYWYQQSLDQGLQFLIQYYNGEERAKGNILERFSAQQFPDLHSELNLSSLELGDSALYFCASSVRTGGLDEQYFGPGTRLTVT.

The chain couples TRBV7-2 to TRBJ1-3; maybe TRBD1 (5 bases). The germline V gene encodes CDR1 SGHTA and CDR2 FQGNSA. The CDR3 spans 16 residues. Trimming cost V 5 bases and J 0 bases, with 14 bases left between them. In DNA, the CDR3 is TGTGCCAGCAGCCCTCGGTGGCAGGGCTCTGGAAACACCATATATTTT. Encoded protein: CASSPRWQGSGNTIYF.

The chain carries TRBV6-2 or TRBV6-3 and TRBJ2-3, with 8 bases that match TRBD2. Germline V lookup: CDR1 MNHEY, CDR2 SVGEGT. V lost 3 bases and J lost 4; bases outside the gene matches: 6. CDR3 length: 15 residues. CDR3: CASSYGSGDSDTQYF. The CDR3 coding sequence is TGTGCCAGCAGTTATGGTAGCGGGGATTCAGATACGCAGTATTTT.

About this clone itself: This same CDR3 is encoded by further DNA sequences in the sample. V usage is TRBV11-2 and J usage is TRBJ2-1; 10 bases fit TRBD2. The CDR3 spans 17 residues. Trimming cost V 2 bases and J 8 bases; bases outside gene matches: 12. Per the germline V gene, CDR1 is SGHAT and CDR2 is FQNNGV. This CDR3 reads CASSLRGAGGRVDEQFF. The CDR3 DNA follows: TGTGCCAGCAGCTTAAGAGGAGCGGGGGGGCGGGTCGATGAGCAGTTCTTC. Looking up the rest from reference TRBV11-2 and TRBJ2-1 gives the full variable domain: EAGVAQSPRYKIIEKRQSVAFWCNPISGHATLYWYQQILGQGPKLLIQFQNNGVVDDSQLPKDRFSAERLKGVDSTLKIQPAKLEDSAVYLCASSLRGAGGRVDEQFFGPGTRLTVL.

This clone was recorded only once. The chain recombines TRBV29-1 with TRBJ1-5, with 7 nucleotides matching TRBD1. The V segment lost 4 bases and the J segment 0 bases; nucleotides outside the gene matches: 3. Germline values: CDR1 SQVTM, CDR2 ANQGSEA. This CDR3 region has 14 residues. CDR3 protein: CSVGGTDSNQPQHF. The CDR3, as DNA: TGCAGCGTTGGCGGGACAGATAGCAATCAGCCCCAGCATTTT.